The 4 T cell receptor beta chains below all came from one sample that was sequenced in a study of long-term antiretroviral therapy in people with HIV. The libraries were made with immunoSEQ v3.0 at survey level. TCRdb's table, derived via immunoSEQ multiplex PCR, lists solely in-frame clones and lacks some. The sample shows about 30,000 clones, 85% to 95% of them seen only once. The sequencing used unsorted PBMCs, collected approximately 5 years after starting antiretroviral therapy. These receptors all stem from a woman aged 50 to 65 with HIV.

The rearrangement links TRBV4-3 to TRBJ2-7; perhaps TRBD1 as D (5 bases). The CDR3 is made up of 14 amino acids. The germline V and J ends were trimmed by 0 bases and 2 bases, with 8 bases remaining between them. Looked up from germline, CDR1 is LGHNA and CDR2 is YSLEER. CDR3 sequence (DNA): TGCGCCAGCAGCCAAGATAGGGGCCCCTACGAGCAGTACTTC. As protein: CASSQDRGPYEQYF.

The gene calls are TRBV5-4 and TRBJ2-3; D possibly corresponds to TRBD1 (5 bases). CDR3 length: 15 residues. V was pared by 10 bases and J by 0 bases, with 18 bases between. In germline, CDR1 is SGHNT, CDR2 YYREEE (reference sequence). CDR3 residues: CAGAAGIYSTDTQYF. CDR3 nucleotide sequence: TGTGCCGGCGCGGCAGGGATCTATAGCACAGATACGCAGTATTTT.

The chain employs TRBV14 and TRBJ2-1; D call uncertain. Per germline, CDR1 SGHDN and CDR2 FVKESK. The length of the CDR3 is 14 residues. V lost 5 bases to trimming and J lost 4 bases, with 12 bases between them. CDR3 sequence (DNA): TGTGCCAGCAGCGTCGTGGTGGGGTACAATGAGCAGTTCTTC. It is translated as CASSVVVGYNEQFF.

This rearrangement joins TRBV30 to TRBJ1-1; D unresolved. Trimming left V 1 base short and J 1 base short, with 7 bases between. The CDR3 loop spans 13 amino acids. CDR1 is GTSNPN, CDR2 SVGIG, per germline (reference sequence). CDR3 amino acids: CAWSALGNTEAFF. The DNA for the CDR3 is TGTGCCTGGAGTGCTCTGGGGAACACTGAAGCTTTCTTT.